The present T cell receptor (beta chain) was sequenced within a study of identical twins. Findings and limits, study-wide: Out-of-frame alpha sequences common to twins were enriched for low generation probability. With abundant cord blood beta clonotypes, insertions were fewer; memory repertoires showed no such pattern.

A universal primer site was created by template switching, with the cDNA bearing unique molecular identifiers. TCRdb fed the 5' RACE reads into MiXCR, producing one record per CDR3 protein. The sample records about 430,000 distinct CDR3 sequences, about 18% being singletons. This clonotype came up a few times. The antigen remains undetermined. The germline V gene encodes CDR1 MNHEY and CDR2 SMNVEV (reference sequence). CDR3 size: 18 residues. With 5 bases removed from V and 6 bases from J, the gap between germline ends came to 23 bases. The chain uses TRBV27 and TRBJ2-6, with D hard to call. What was sequenced was naive T cells sorted from blood. This TCR came from a man aged 45 to 65 in good health. For the CDR3, the DNA is TGTGCCAGCAGTCTAAGGGCCCTCGTAACTCTGGCGGCCAACGTCCTGACTTTC. It specifies CASSLRALVTLAANVLTF.